Shown below are 18 T cell receptor beta chains from a single sample sequenced in a study of CD8+ T cells in alopecia areata. Sequencing relied on a cDNA template that was reverse transcribed from extracted RNA. Using immunoSEQ multiplex PCR, the repertoire was profiled, and TCRdb retains in-frame clones only, with some absent. The sample lists some 110,000 clones, none appearing once, the ten largest making up roughly a fifth. Sequenced material: lesional skin. These receptors were taken from a C3H/HeJ mouse with alopecia areata. The strain's MHC: H2-k.

As concerns this clone: Any gene name here is a mouse gene name. The sequenced fragment ends 4 residues before the CDR3 boundary, so the rest is inferred from the germline J gene. V and J are TRBV17 and TRBJ2-7; possible D gene TRBD1, 6 bases. Germline CDR1 and CDR2: MNHDT and YYDKIL. The V end lost 11 bases, the J end lost 3 bases, and 11 bases lay between the germline ends. There are 11 residues in the CDR3. The CDR3 here is CAVSRGYEQYF. CDR3 bases read: TGTGCTGTATCCAGGGGCTAT.

This clone was detected a few times. The genes and germline here are from mouse. The read comes to an end 4 residues before the CDR3 does, leaving the germline J gene to fill in the end. The chain has TRBV13-2 and TRBJ1-1, with no clear D. The germline V gene encodes CDR1 NNHNN and CDR2 SYGAGS (reference sequence). V was cut by 5 bases and J by 0 bases, with 8 bases left in between. CDR3 size: 13 residues. The DNA read from the CDR3 is TGTGCCAGCGGCTCCCAGGAGAACACA. It translates to CASGSQENT. The CDR3 in its entirety is CASGSQENTEVFF.

This clone was counted only a few times. The genes are named according to mouse. The sequence runs out 4 residues before the end of the CDR3; the remainder is reconstructed from the germline J gene. The V call is TRBV29, the J call TRBJ1-2; 8 nucleotides align to TRBD1. This CDR3 has 14 residues. The ends lost 4 bases at V and 2 bases at J; junction bases unmatched: 3. Germline lookup yields CDR1 MSHET and CDR2 SYDVDS. CDR3 DNA, as far as it was read: TGTGCTAGCAGTTGGGGGACAGGTAACTCC. Its translation: CASSWGTGNS. The whole CDR3 reads CASSWGTGNSDYTF.

This clone was counted between two and nine times. Mouse gene names and germline throughout. With the read ending 4 residues before the CDR3 end, the germline J gene is used to fill in that end. The chain is built from TRBV13-3 and TRBJ2-5, with D possibly being TRBD1 (6 bases). The CDR3 extends over 13 amino acids. From germline, CDR1 is NNHDY and CDR2 SYVADS. V shed 6 bases and J shed 3 bases, with 11 bases lying between them. Incomplete CDR3 DNA: TGTGCCAGCAAGGGGGAAAGGCAAGAC. Translating gives CASKGERQD. The CDR3 reads in full as CASKGERQDTQYF.

As to this clone: The gene symbols are mouse symbols. The sequence runs out 4 residues before the end of the CDR3; the remainder is reconstructed from the germline J gene. This rearrangement joins TRBV13-2 to TRBJ2-5; TRBD2 agrees at 7 bases. There are 14 residues in the CDR3. Germline CDR1 is NNHNN and CDR2 is SYGAGS (reference sequence). The sequenced part of the CDR3 DNA is TGTGCCAGCGGTGATCTGGGGGTGGGGGAC. Protein product: CASGDLGVGD. Given in full, the CDR3 is CASGDLGVGDTQYF.

This clone was seen at least ten times. Any gene name here is a mouse gene name. The read terminates 4 residues ahead of where the CDR3 ends, so the germline J gene completes it. V usage is TRBV13-3 and J usage is TRBJ1-2; D gene ambiguous. CDR3 length: 13 amino acids. V lost 4 bases to trimming and J lost 0 bases, with 7 bases between them. From germline, CDR1 is NNHDY and CDR2 SYVADS. CDR3 DNA (partial): TGTGCCAGCAGTCTGGATGCAAACTCC. Protein: CASSLDANS. The full CDR3 protein reads CASSLDANSDYTF.

With respect to this clone: Any gene name here is a mouse gene name. The CDR3 is cut off 4 residues early in the read; its end comes from the germline J gene. The chain has TRBV1 and TRBJ2-3; TRBD2 agrees at 12 bases. The germline CDR1 and CDR2 sequences are NSQYPW and LRSPGD (reference sequence). Losses at the gene ends were 3 bases for V and 0 bases for J; bases not matched to a gene: 4. CDR3 length: 17 amino acids. The CDR3 region is CTCSARTGGDSAETLYF. Incomplete CDR3 DNA: TGCACCTGCAGTGCCCGGACTGGGGGGGATAGTGCAGAA.

Details on this clone: Here the gene names and germline are mouse. The sequence runs out 4 residues before the end of the CDR3; the remainder is reconstructed from the germline J gene. The chain has TRBV19 and TRBJ2-2; 13 positions agree with TRBD2. This CDR3 spans 15 amino acids. The germline CDR1 and CDR2 sequences are FNHDT and SITEND (reference sequence). J gave up 4 bases and V 4 bases, and 1 base lay outside the gene matches. CDR3 DNA, as far as it was read: TGTGCCAGCAGTGGACTGGGGGGGCGCACCGGG. Translated: CASSGLGGRTG. The whole CDR3 protein reads CASSGLGGRTGQLYF.

This clone has only a few counts. Genes and germline come from the mouse. Read data end 4 residues before the CDR3 end; the end is taken from the germline J gene. The chain is built from TRBV13-2 and TRBJ1-1; 7 bases align to TRBD1. The CDR3 spans 16 residues. Germline V CDR1 and CDR2: NNHNN, SYGAGS (reference sequence). Losses at the gene ends were 0 bases for V and 0 bases for J; bases not matched to a gene: 5. CDR3 amino acids: CASGDATGVANTEVFF. CDR3 DNA, as far as it was read: TGTGCCAGCGGTGATGCTACAGGGGTTGCAAACACA.

In this sample, this clone turned up a few times. At residue 12, the TCRdb amino acid sequence and the translated nucleotide sequence differ, so the protein here is the DNA translation. Gene names and germline refer to mouse. The CDR3 end falls 3 residues outside the read, so it is completed with the germline J gene. The rearrangement joins TRBV16 to TRBJ1-3, with 7 bases aligning to TRBD1. CDR3 length: 15 amino acids. With 5 bases clipped from V and 3 bases from J, the junction kept 7 bases outside the gene matches. Germline assignment: CDR1 SGHSA and CDR2 FRNQAP. CDR3: CASSLPTGVGNTLYF. The part of the CDR3 DNA that was read is TGTGCAAGCAGCCTCCCTACAGGGGTTGGAAATACG.

This clone was picked up many times. Gene names are mouse gene names. The sequenced fragment ends 4 residues before the CDR3 boundary, so the rest is inferred from the germline J gene. The J gene is TRBJ2-1, the V gene TRBV13-3; 9 bases are a match to TRBD2. Looked up from germline, CDR1 is NNHDY and CDR2 is SYVADS. The CDR3 runs 16 residues. V gave up 4 bases and J gave up 4 bases; unmatched junction bases: 9. CDR3 DNA, as far as it was read: TGTGCCAGCAGTCCCGACTGGGGGATGGATTATGCT. Its protein product is CASSPDWGMDYA. The whole CDR3 protein is CASSPDWGMDYAEQFF.

This clone occurred many times. Any gene name here is a mouse gene name. The sequenced part of the CDR3 DNA is TGCACCTGCAGTCCCCGACTGGGGGGGCCTGCT. Amino acids: CTCSPRLGGPA. The full CDR3 protein is CTCSPRLGGPAEQFF. The chain couples TRBV1 to TRBJ2-1, with 12 bases that match TRBD2. Coverage ceases 4 residues before the CDR3 finishes, and the germline J gene fills in the end. J lost 6 bases, V lost 5 bases, and 5 bases had no gene match. Per the germline V gene, CDR1 is NSQYPW and CDR2 is LRSPGD (reference sequence). The CDR3 sequence is 15 residues long.

This clone was seen only a few times. Genes and germline are mouse. Read data end 4 residues before the CDR3 end; the end is taken from the germline J gene. The chain links TRBV13-3 to TRBJ2-1; 10 bases agree with TRBD2. The germline V gene encodes CDR1 NNHDY and CDR2 SYVADS. The CDR3 length is 16 residues. CDR3 sequence reads: CASSDAGGAPEAEQFF. CDR3 DNA (partial): TGTGCCAGCAGTGATGCTGGGGGGGCGCCAGAGGCT.

This clone has more than one count but fewer than ten. Gene names refer to mouse genes. The read stops 4 residues short of the end of the CDR3; the missing end is completed from the germline J gene. The chain employs TRBV19 and TRBJ2-2; 7 nucleotides agree with TRBD2. CDR3 length: 16 amino acids. The J segment lost 1 base and the V segment lost 2 bases, leaving 5 bases of the junction unmatched. CDR1 and CDR2 from the germline V gene are FNHDT and SITEND (reference sequence). The CDR3: CASSIAGGENTGQLYF. CDR3 DNA (partial): TGTGCCAGCAGTATCGCTGGGGGAGAAAACACCGGG.

This clone was seen only a few times. Gene and germline names: mouse. Coverage ceases 4 residues before the CDR3 finishes, and the germline J gene fills in the end. V usage is TRBV13-1 and J usage is TRBJ1-1; D is unclear. Trimming cost V 3 bases and J 0 bases, with 6 bases left between them. Germline V lookup: CDR1 NSHNY, CDR2 SYGAGN. CDR3 length equals 13 residues. CDR3: CASSGNANTEVFF. The sequenced part of the CDR3 DNA is TGTGCCAGCAGTGGTAATGCAAACACA.

This clone has more than one count but fewer than ten. The listed genes are named as in mouse. The read comes to an end 4 residues before the CDR3 does, leaving the germline J gene to fill in the end. The rearrangement links TRBV1 to TRBJ2-1, with D perhaps TRBD1 (5 bases). Germline CDR1 is NSQYPW and CDR2 is LRSPGD (reference sequence). V lost 6 bases and J lost 1, with 10 bases in between. The CDR3 consists of 14 residues. The CDR3 sequence: CTCRVGQNYAEQFF. The CDR3 bases that were read are TGCACCTGCAGGGTCGGACAAAACTATGCT.

For this clone: Genes and germline come from the mouse. With the read ending 4 residues before the CDR3 end, the germline J gene is used to fill in that end. V usage is TRBV1 and J usage is TRBJ2-1; D perhaps matches TRBD2 (6 bases). Germline V gene sequence: CDR1 NSQYPW, CDR2 LRSPGD (reference sequence). The CDR3 runs to 15 residues. Trimming removed 3 bases at V and 6 bases at J, with 15 bases between. Partial CDR3 DNA: TGCACCTGCAGTGCGCCTGGGGTGGGGGTTGCT. Amino acids: CTCSAPGVGVA. The full CDR3 sequence reads CTCSAPGVGVAEQFF.

This clone was counted a few times. Gene names are the mouse ones. The read falls 4 residues short of the CDR3 end, and the missing part is taken from the germline J gene. V usage is TRBV1 and J usage is TRBJ2-7; the D gene is possibly TRBD1 (6 bases). Trimming took off 6 bases at V and 0 bases at J, with 15 bases between the two ends. The V gene's germline CDR1 is NSQYPW and CDR2 LRSPGD (reference sequence). The CDR3 is 15 amino acids. CDR3 protein: CTCRPGTSSSYEQYF. Partial CDR3 DNA: TGCACCTGCAGGCCCGGGACATCCAGCTCCTAT.